The clone carrying this T cell receptor (beta chain) was detected only once. An end of the junction does not agree with germline; a read error may underlie this. Prepared libraries of TCR beta cDNA carried unique molecular identifiers. TCRdb used MiXCR to reprocess the PCR reads, holding one entry per CDR3 protein. The sample has 350,000 to 500,000 distinct CDR3 sequences, about 39% seen once. The sample comes from a study of post-analysis software for immune sequencing data. The sample consisted of blood. This clonotype originated in a girl aged 2 to 10 with multiple sclerosis.

The DNA of the CDR3 is TGCACCAGCAGCCAAGATCCCGCGGGATCGGGAGGCCAGCCCCAGCATTTT. Protein product: CTSSQDPAGSGGQPQHF. The gene calls are TRBV4-3 and TRBJ1-5; D is unclear. The CDR3 length is 17 residues. Per germline, CDR1 LGHNA and CDR2 YSLEER.